One sample yielded the 10 T cell receptor beta chains listed below, sequenced in a study of blood T cell repertoires in COVID-19. The method was immunoSEQ multiplex PCR; TCRdb's version includes in-frame clones alone and lacks a portion of them. The repertoire holds over 150,000 clones, with approximately 84% as singletons. The sequenced sample consisted of peripheral blood. The receptor set was obtained from an older woman with COVID-19, enrolled during active disease.

This chain joins TRBV9 and TRBJ2-4, with D tentatively TRBD2 (6 bases). The CDR3 length is 14 residues. CDR1 is SGDLS, CDR2 YYNGEE, per germline. V dropped 3 bases and J dropped 8 bases, with 15 bases sitting between them. CDR3 loop: CASSGRGQGDIQYF. CDR3 bases: TGTGCCAGCAGCGGGAGGGGCCAAGGAGACATTCAGTACTTC.

This clone was found once. The DNA for the CDR3 is TGTGCCAGCAGACCAGGGGGCTCAGAGACCCAGTACTTC. Amino acid sequence: CASRPGGSETQYF. The gene calls are TRBV5-4 and TRBJ2-5, with TRBD1 identical over 8 bases. The germline CDR1 and CDR2 sequences are SGHNT and YYREEE (reference sequence). The V gene end was trimmed by 5 bases and the J gene end by 4 bases; junction bases not matched to a gene: 4. This CDR3 spans 13 amino acids. Complete variable domain (other parts from reference TRBV5-4 and TRBJ2-5): ETGVTQSPTHLIKTRGQQVTLRCSSQSGHNTVSWYQQALGQGPQFIFQYYREEENGRGNFPPRFSGLQFPNYSSELNVNALELDDSALYLCASRPGGSETQYFGPGTRLLVL.

This clone appeared a few times. This chain links TRBV5-5 with TRBJ1-1; no reliable D call. This CDR3 has 14 amino acids. Trimming shortened V by 0 bases and J by 1 base, and 7 bases separated the two germline ends. Germline CDR1 is SGHKS and CDR2 is YYEKEE (reference sequence). The CDR3 is CASSLGARNTEAFF. CDR3 in DNA: TGTGCCAGCAGCTTGGGGGCAAGGAACACTGAAGCTTTCTTT.

The genes are TRBV7-3 and TRBJ1-1; D is uncertain. Trimming took off 1 base at V and 1 base at J, with 4 bases between the two ends. The CDR3 has 13 amino acids. In germline, CDR1 is SGHTA, CDR2 FQGTGA. The CDR3: CASSLSRNTEAFF. CDR3 sequence (DNA): TGTGCCAGCAGCTTAAGTCGGAACACTGAAGCTTTCTTT.

This clone was seen once. CDR3 nucleotide sequence: TGTGCCAGTAGTATCTCTTCGGGGACGGGGGGAAACACTGAAGCTTTCTTT. Its translation: CASSISSGTGGNTEAFF. The gene calls are TRBV19 and TRBJ1-1; possibly TRBD1 for D (5 bases). Germline V lookup: CDR1 LNHDA, CDR2 SQIVND (reference sequence). There are 17 residues in the CDR3. Trimming stripped 3 bases from V and 2 bases from J, with 19 bases between. Complete variable domain (other parts from reference TRBV19 and TRBJ1-1): DGGITQSPKYLFRKEGQNVTLSCEQNLNHDAMYWYRQDPGQGLRLIYYSQIVNDFQKGDIAEGYSVSREKKESFPLTVTSAQKNPTAFYLCASSISSGTGGNTEAFFGQGTRLTVV.

This clone was counted only a few times. This chain uses TRBV14 with TRBJ1-4, with 9 bases matching TRBD1. CDR3 size: 14 residues. Germline trimming cut 5 bases from V and 8 bases from J; bases unmatched to any gene: 6. Germline CDR1 is SGHDN and CDR2 is FVKESK. The CDR3 DNA sequence: TGTGCCAGCAGCGCACAGGGGGCAAGGGAAAAACTGTTTTTT. Translation: CASSAQGAREKLFF.

Concerning this clone itself: Other DNA sequences in this specimen translate into the identical CDR3. The rearrangement links TRBV9 to TRBJ1-1, with 7 bases identical to TRBD1. V dropped 0 bases and J dropped 1; count of bases not matched to a gene: 3. This CDR3 contains 15 residues. CDR1 and CDR2 (germline): SGDLS, YYNGEE. CDR3 sequence reads: CASSVEPGGNTEAFF. CDR3 in DNA: TGTGCCAGCAGCGTAGAACCAGGGGGGAACACTGAAGCTTTCTTT.

This chain connects TRBV5-4 to TRBJ2-5, with 8 nucleotides matching TRBD1. Germline V gene lookup returns CDR1 SGHNT and CDR2 YYREEE (reference sequence). CDR3 length equals 14 residues. V lost 4 bases, J lost 5 bases, and 7 bases stayed unmatched. CDR3 residues: CASSGPDRAETQYF. As DNA, the CDR3 is TGTGCCAGCAGCGGACCGGACAGGGCGGAGACCCAGTACTTC.

The gene calls are TRBV7-2 and TRBJ1-5; TRBD1 matches at 8 bases. This CDR3 has 15 residues. With 0 bases clipped from V and 6 bases from J, the junction kept 4 bases outside the gene matches. CDR1 and CDR2 (germline): SGHTA, FQGNSA. The CDR3 DNA sequence: TGTGCCAGCAGCTTAGCACAGGGGGTTCTTCAGCCCCAGCATTTT. Its translation: CASSLAQGVLQPQHF.

V usage is TRBV11-2 and J usage is TRBJ1-2, with D maybe TRBD1 (5 bases). From germline, CDR1 is SGHAT and CDR2 FQNNGV. Trimming removed 3 bases at V and 6 bases at J, with 14 bases between. This CDR3 comprises 14 residues. The CDR3 DNA reads TGTGCCAGCAGCTTGGGAGCGGGGGAGAATGGCTACACCTTC. Amino acid sequence: CASSLGAGENGYTF.